The 8 T cell receptor beta chains below all came from one sample that was sequenced in a study of Graves' ophthalmopathy and Graves' hyperthyroidism. TCR beta CDR3 regions were amplified from RNA transcripts. Second-round multiplex PCR followed a first-round RT-PCR using HTBI primers. MiXCR, applied by TCRdb to the multiplex PCR reads, yields one record per CDR3 protein. The sample carries 600,000 to 700,000 distinct CDR3 sequences, roughly two fifths recorded once. What was sequenced was peripheral blood. These receptors were obtained from an adult man with Graves' ophthalmopathy.

V gene TRBV2 combines with J gene TRBJ1-5; TRBD1 matches at 11 bases. V shed 10 bases and J 11 bases; nucleotides not matched to a gene: 16. Germline CDR1 SNHLY, CDR2 FYNNEI. CDR3 length: 15 amino acids. CDR3 sequence: CATSRDGTGGKTQHF. CDR3 coding DNA: TGTGCCACCAGCAGAGATGGGACAGGGGGAAAGACCCAGCATTTT.

The V call is TRBV15, the J call TRBJ2-5; 8 positions agree with TRBD2. CDR3 size: 15 residues. Unmatched junction bases numbered 16, after V lost 5 bases and J lost 11 bases. Germline CDR1 is LNHNV and CDR2 is YYDKDF (reference sequence). This CDR3 is CATSRSGSGTDTQYF. The CDR3 DNA sequence: TGTGCCACCAGCCGCAGCGGGAGCGGCACAGATACGCAGTACTTC.

As regards this clonotype: Relative to the germline gene, one junction end is altered; a read error may explain this. This chain connects TRBV29-1 to TRBJ2-7; D is perhaps TRBD2 (6 bases). This CDR3 contains 12 residues. Germline V gene lookup returns CDR1 SQVTM and CDR2 ANQGSEA. For the CDR3, the DNA is TGCAGTGTTGGAGGGGCAGCCTACGAGCAGTACTTC. Translating it yields CSVGGAAYEQYF.

This clonotype was recorded many times. The chain is built from TRBV5-1 and TRBJ1-6, with unresolved D. From germline, CDR1 is SGHRS and CDR2 YFSETQ. Between the trimmed V and J ends, which lost 0 bases and 14 bases, there was a span of 15 bases. The CDR3 covers 14 residues. For the CDR3, the DNA is TGCGCCAGCAGCTTGGCCGAGGGTATCGGGTCCCTCCACTTT. Amino acid sequence: CASSLAEGIGSLHF.

This clonotype occurred many times. It is unclear where the CDR3 begins or ends on the DNA, so no DNA is shown, and the CDR3 is as TCRdb lists it. J is TRBJ1-3 and V is TRBV29-1; the D call in the table, TRBD1, was not verified against the DNA. The CDR3 is 12 residues long, counting both termini. Germline V gives CDR1 SQVTM, CDR2 ANQGSEA. CDR3 sequence reads: CSVRARGNTIYF.

In this sample, this clonotype turned up many times. V and J are TRBV29-1 and TRBJ2-5; possibly TRBD1 or TRBD2 for D (8 bases each). Germline V gene sequence: CDR1 SQVTM, CDR2 ANQGSEA. V was pared by 3 bases and J by 4 bases, with 15 bases between. The length of the CDR3 is 14 residues. The CDR3 DNA reads as TGCAGCGTTGAGCAGGGGGCGGGAGGAGAGACCCAGTACTTC. Amino acids: CSVEQGAGGETQYF.

This clonotype has only one observation. A much bigger clone sits one base away, suggesting this may be a read error. Since the CDR3 does not end with the conserved phenylalanine or tryptophan, this likely comes from a read error. The chain couples TRBV13 to TRBJ2-7; D possibly corresponds to TRBD2 (5 bases). The CDR3 contains 14 residues. Per germline, CDR1 PRHDT and CDR2 FYEKMQ (reference sequence). Between the trimmed V and J ends, which lost 5 bases and 2 bases, there was a span of 13 bases. DNA for the CDR3: TGTGCCAGCAGCCCACGCGGGCCCACCTACGAGCAGTACTGC. Protein: CASSPRGPTYEQYC.

This clonotype was seen ten or more times. V and J are TRBV19 and TRBJ2-2; the match to TRBD2 covers 8 bases. Germline V gives CDR1 LNHDA, CDR2 SQIVND (reference sequence). J was trimmed by 0 bases and V by 10 bases; bases with no gene match: 7. The CDR3 is 15 amino acids. CDR3 residues: CATKISGANTGELFF. CDR3 coding DNA: TGTGCCACCAAGATTAGCGGGGCGAACACCGGGGAGCTGTTTTTT.